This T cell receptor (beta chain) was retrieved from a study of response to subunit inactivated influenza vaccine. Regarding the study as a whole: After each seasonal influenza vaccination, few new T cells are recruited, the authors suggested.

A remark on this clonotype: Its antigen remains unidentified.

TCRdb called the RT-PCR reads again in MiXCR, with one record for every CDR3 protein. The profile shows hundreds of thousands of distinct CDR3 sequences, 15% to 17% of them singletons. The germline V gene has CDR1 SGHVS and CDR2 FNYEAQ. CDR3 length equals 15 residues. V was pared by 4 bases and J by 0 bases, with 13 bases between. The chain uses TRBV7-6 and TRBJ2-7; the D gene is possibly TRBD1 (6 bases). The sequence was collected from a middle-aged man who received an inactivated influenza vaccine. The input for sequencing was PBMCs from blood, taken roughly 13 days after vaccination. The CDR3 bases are TGTGCCAGCAGCTCGGGACACCCGAGCTCCTACGAGCAGTACTTC. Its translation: CASSSGHPSSYEQYF.